This entry is about one TCR beta chain. The V and J ends lost 0 bases and 5 bases respectively, with 13 bases between them. The CDR3 is 16 residues long. The germline CDR1 and CDR2 sequences are LNHNV and YYDKDF (reference sequence). The data stem from a study of blood T cell repertoires in COVID-19. Assay used: immunoSEQ multiplex PCR; TCRdb lists only in-frame clones, some missing. The data contain over 250,000 clones, roughly 90% of them singletons. What was sequenced was PBMCs or T cells enriched from blood (not recorded which). This TCR was recovered from a woman between 50 and 59 years old who had recovered from COVID-19. J is TRBJ2-2 and V is TRBV15; maybe TRBD2 (6 bases). The CDR3 DNA follows: TGTGCCACCAGCAGAGATCGACTAGTATATACCGGGGAGCTGTTTTTT. Translating gives CATSRDRLVYTGELFF.